This entry lists 30 T cell receptor beta chains sequenced from one sample in a study of naive and memory T cell subsets. The library had UMIs added by 3' ligation of an oligonucleotide to TCR cDNA. Four PCR rounds used nested alpha and beta constant region primers plus the SP2 primer. TCRdb recomputed calls from the 5' RACE reads with MiXCR, one row per CDR3 protein. Counted here are 45,000 to 55,000 distinct CDR3 sequences, roughly 4.7% occurring once; the ten biggest clones make up around 0.8%. The receptors were gathered from a female donor in good health.

The V gene is TRBV7-2, the J gene TRBJ2-7; D may be TRBD2 (6 bases). The CDR3 length is 15 residues. Per germline, CDR1 SGHTA and CDR2 FQGNSA. Between the trimmed V and J ends, which lost 2 bases and 2 bases, there was a span of 13 bases. CDR3 loop: CASSLMARGAYEQYF. The CDR3 DNA reads TGTGCCAGCAGCTTAATGGCGCGGGGAGCCTACGAGCAGTACTTC.

This clonotype was observed at least ten times. The V call is TRBV20-1, the J call TRBJ2-7; D is ambiguous. Germline CDR1 reads DFQATT; CDR2 reads SNEGSKA (reference sequence). The CDR3 covers 11 residues. Trimming took off 0 bases at V and 7 bases at J, with 7 bases between the two ends. The CDR3 spells CSARDKPEQYF. The CDR3 nucleotides are TGCAGTGCTAGAGATAAGCCGGAGCAGTACTTC.

This clonotype was seen repeatedly, ten times or more. The gene calls are TRBV7-8 and TRBJ2-5, with D possibly TRBD1 on 5 matching bases. CDR3 length: 17 amino acids. Germline V gene lookup returns CDR1 SGHVS and CDR2 FQNEAQ. The ends were cut back, 5 bases at V and 5 bases at J, with 24 bases in the middle. Here the CDR3 reads CASSHRGISMPLETQYF. The CDR3 DNA sequence: TGTGCCAGCAGCCATAGGGGTATATCTATGCCGCTGGAGACCCAGTACTTC. Filled out from reference TRBV7-8 and TRBJ2-5, the complete variable domain reads GAGVSQSPRYKVAKRGQDVALRCDPISGHVSLFWYQQALGQGPEFLTYFQNEAQLDKSGLPSDRFFAERPEGSVSTLKIQRTQQEDSAVYLCASSHRGISMPLETQYFGPGTRLLVL.

This clonotype was picked up many times. The gene calls are TRBV27 and TRBJ2-7, with 7 bases fitting TRBD2. CDR1 is MNHEY, CDR2 SMNVEV, per germline (reference sequence). There are 14 residues in the CDR3. V shed 4 bases and J 0 bases; nucleotides not matched to a gene: 3. CDR3 sequence: CASSWGGSSYEQYF. Here the CDR3 DNA reads TGTGCCAGCAGTTGGGGGGGGAGCTCCTACGAGCAGTACTTC.

The chain is built from TRBV5-1 and TRBJ2-7; TRBD1 might be the D (6 bases). V shed 0 bases and J shed 0 bases, with 13 bases lying between them. The CDR3 is 16 residues long. The germline CDR1 and CDR2 sequences are SGHRS and YFSETQ. For the CDR3, the DNA is TGCGCCAGCAGCTTGGTCGGACAGCCCGTCTCCTACGAGCAGTACTTC. Translating it yields CASSLVGQPVSYEQYF.

The chain employs TRBV7-2 and TRBJ2-7; the D call may be TRBD1 or TRBD2 (5 bases each). V lost 5 bases to trimming and J lost 6 bases, with 11 bases between them. Per the germline V gene, CDR1 is SGHTA and CDR2 is FQGNSA. The CDR3 consists of 12 residues. The CDR3 DNA follows: TGTGCCAGCAGCCTAGGGACCGCCGAGCAGTACTTC. Translating it yields CASSLGTAEQYF. Together with reference TRBV7-2 and TRBJ2-7, the CDR3 gives the full variable domain: GAGVSQSPSNKVTEKGKDVELRCDPISGHTALYWYRQSLGQGLEFLIYFQGNSAPDKSGLPSDRFSAERTGGSVSTLTIQRTQQEDSAVYLCASSLGTAEQYFGPGTRLTVT.

This clonotype was counted many times. This chain uses TRBV29-1 with TRBJ1-1, with 12 bases aligning to TRBD1. The CDR3 is 17 residues long. In germline, CDR1 is SQVTM, CDR2 ANQGSEA. V dropped 0 bases and J dropped 3; count of bases not matched to a gene: 8. The CDR3 DNA sequence: TGCAGCGTTGAAGATAAACGCGGGACAGGGGGCTACACTGAAGCTTTCTTT. Encoded protein: CSVEDKRGTGGYTEAFF.

As for this clonotype: A much larger clone differs from this one at a single base, so this may be a read error. This sequence joins TRBV4-3 and TRBJ2-1; D is unclear. The CDR3 consists of 14 residues. Germline V gives CDR1 LGHNA, CDR2 YSLEER. The CDR3 reads CDSSQAGQDNEQFF. As DNA, the CDR3 is TGCGACAGCAGCCAAGCTGGTCAGGACAATGAGCAGTTCTTC.

Worth noting for this clonotype: Likely a read error: the CDR3 ends without its conserved phenylalanine or tryptophan. This chain connects TRBV19 to TRBJ2-4; 9 bases agree with TRBD2. Germline values: CDR1 LNHDA, CDR2 SQIVND (reference sequence). The V segment lost 5 bases and the J segment 3 bases; nucleotides outside the gene matches: 5. The CDR3 sequence is 15 residues long. The CDR3 DNA reads TGTGCCAGTAGTCCCTCACTAGCGGGCAAAAACATTCAGTACTAC. Translating it yields CASSPSLAGKNIQYY.

This clonotype was recorded at least ten times. This chain joins TRBV12-3 or TRBV12-4 and TRBJ2-1; TRBD1 aligns across 9 bases. With 3 bases clipped from V and 9 bases from J, the junction kept 6 bases outside the gene matches. The length of the CDR3 is 14 residues. As DNA, the CDR3 is TGTGCCAGCAGTTTCGGACAGGGGATAGGTGAGCAGTTCTTC. Its translation is CASSFGQGIGEQFF.

This clonotype occurred many times. The J gene is TRBJ2-7, the V gene TRBV6-7; 9 nucleotides agree with TRBD2. TRBV6-7 is known as an ORF, though its function is uncertain. J gave up 5 bases and V 2 bases, and 4 bases lay outside the gene matches. The CDR3 consists of 14 residues. In DNA, the CDR3 is TGTGCCAGCAGTTACGAGGGACTAGCACACGAGCAGTACTTC. This sequence encodes CASSYEGLAHEQYF.

This clonotype has a count of ten or more. This chain joins TRBV4-2 and TRBJ2-3; 11 bases are a match to TRBD2. Trimming removed 0 bases from V and 4 bases from J; junction bases left unmatched: 9. Germline V gene data show CDR1 as LGHNA and CDR2 as YNFKEQ. The CDR3 consists of 18 residues. The CDR3 reads CASSQDTSGRGSADTQYF. For the CDR3, the DNA is TGTGCCAGCAGCCAAGACACTAGCGGGAGAGGGTCCGCAGATACGCAGTATTTT.

This clonotype showed up many times. The chain combines TRBV6-2 or TRBV6-3 with TRBJ2-1; a weak D match, TRBD1 (6 bases). Trimming removed 7 bases from V and 0 bases from J, with 13 bases in between. This CDR3 spans 15 amino acids. CDR1 and CDR2 (germline): MNHEY, SVGEGT. CDR3 nucleotide sequence: TGTGCCAGCATTAACAGGGCTGGCTCCTACAATGAGCAGTTCTTC. Protein: CASINRAGSYNEQFF.

This clonotype showed up many times. The chain has TRBV27 and TRBJ1-5; no clear D gene. Deletions cut 9 bases from V and 2 bases from J, with 11 bases between. This CDR3 is built from 13 residues. Germline CDR1 MNHEY, CDR2 SMNVEV (reference sequence). For the CDR3, the DNA is TGTGCCAGTAGCCCTCTTGGCAATCAGCCCCAGCATTTT. The encoded protein is CASSPLGNQPQHF.

This clonotype occurred a few times. The chain joins TRBV5-1 to TRBJ2-7, with D uncertain. The V gene's germline CDR1 is SGHRS and CDR2 YFSETQ. Trimming cost V 0 bases and J 0 bases, with 7 bases left between them. This CDR3 is 14 amino acids long. This CDR3 is CASSLDRPSYEQYF. The CDR3 nucleotides read TGCGCCAGCAGCTTGGACAGACCCTCCTACGAGCAGTACTTC.

This clonotype was seen many times. The chain recombines TRBV6-1 with TRBJ1-5; D is perhaps TRBD1 (6 bases). The V end was cut by 6 bases, the J end by 1 base, with 10 bases between. The CDR3 has 14 residues. Germline V lookup: CDR1 MNHNS, CDR2 SASEGT. DNA for the CDR3: TGTGCCAGCAGATTAAGGGGGAGCAATCAGCCCCAGCATTTT. This codes for CASRLRGSNQPQHF.

Comment on this clonotype: A much larger clone differs from this one at a single base, so this may be a read error. The chain recombines TRBV20-1 with TRBJ2-1, with unresolved D. The length of the CDR3 is 11 residues. Trimming took off 3 bases at V and 6 bases at J, with 6 bases between the two ends. Germline CDR1 and CDR2: DFQATT and SNEGSKA (reference sequence). The CDR3 coding sequence is TGCAGTGCTAGTCGCTTCAATGAGCAGTTCTTC. Protein product: CSASRFNEQFF.

There are many counts of this clonotype. The genes are TRBV29-1 and TRBJ2-5; possible D gene TRBD1, 6 bases. Trimming removed 6 bases from V and 8 bases from J, with 16 bases in between. From germline, CDR1 is SQVTM and CDR2 ANQGSEA. The CDR3 extends over 12 amino acids. CDR3 sequence reads: CSVFYRAYTQYF. The CDR3 bases are TGCAGCGTCTTTTACAGGGCCTATACCCAGTACTTC.

This clonotype was seen more than once but under ten times. This sequence joins TRBV29-1 and TRBJ2-7; no firm D call. V lost 2 bases and J lost 0, with 14 bases in between. The germline V gene encodes CDR1 SQVTM and CDR2 ANQGSEA. This CDR3 is built from 15 residues. CDR3 nucleotides: TGCAGCGTTGAAACCCCGGCGTTGAGCTCCTACGAGCAGTACTTC. It specifies CSVETPALSSYEQYF.

At least ten counts were recorded for this clonotype. The V and J genes are TRBV6-2 or TRBV6-3 and TRBJ2-1; D gene uncertain. In germline, CDR1 is MNHEY, CDR2 SVGEGT. CDR3 length equals 12 residues. V was shortened by 2 bases and J by 8 bases, with 7 bases between the two germline ends. DNA of the CDR3: TGTGCCAGCAGTTACACCCTCGATGAGCAGTTCTTC. Translation: CASSYTLDEQFF.

By share, this clonotype ranks as medium-sized (0.01 to 0.1%). This chain links TRBV6-5 with TRBJ1-2; perhaps TRBD1 as D (5 bases). V was shortened by 8 bases and J by 5 bases, with 21 bases between the two germline ends. Per the germline V gene, CDR1 is MNHEY and CDR2 is SVGAGI. This CDR3 has 15 residues. In nucleotides, the CDR3 is TGTGCCAGCGGACCTTCGACAGATACACTTTATGGCTACACCTTC. Translation: CASGPSTDTLYGYTF.

J is TRBJ2-1 and V is TRBV11-2; 7 nucleotides agree with TRBD2. V lost 0 bases to trimming and J lost 6 bases; unmatched junction nucleotides: 5. The CDR3 consists of 15 residues. Germline loops: CDR1 SGHAT, CDR2 FQNNGV. The CDR3 bases are TGTGCCAGCAGCTTAGATCCCCTAGCGGCCAATGAGCAGTTCTTC. It encodes CASSLDPLAANEQFF.

In its sample, this clonotype was seen many times. J is TRBJ2-7 and V is TRBV4-3, with TRBD2 identical over 10 bases. Germline lookup yields CDR1 LGHNA and CDR2 YSLEER. There are 15 residues in the CDR3. Trimming cost V 1 base and J 6 bases; bases outside gene matches: 6. The CDR3 DNA is TGCGCCAGCAGCCAAGTCCTAGCGGGAGAGATCGAGCAGTACTTC. It translates to CASSQVLAGEIEQYF.

The sample holds a few counts of this clonotype. The chain employs TRBV2 and TRBJ2-7, with TRBD1 as a possible D gene (6 bases). This CDR3 comprises 14 residues. Germline CDR1 and CDR2: SNHLY and FYNNEI. V was trimmed by 6 bases and J by 3 bases, leaving 15 bases between them. CDR3: CASSRTGPIYEQYF. As DNA, the CDR3 is TGTGCCAGCAGCCGCACAGGGCCAATCTACGAGCAGTACTTC.

This clonotype was observed many times. CDR3 in DNA: TGTGCCAGCACCCCCAGCCGGGCCAACGTCCTGACTTTC. Its protein is CASTPSRANVLTF. V is TRBV12-3 or TRBV12-4 and J is TRBJ2-6; D not resolved. This CDR3 region has 13 residues. V lost 7 bases to trimming and J lost 5 bases, with 9 bases between them.

This clonotype was seen at least ten times. The gene calls are TRBV6-5 and TRBJ1-2; D is unclear. V was shortened by 2 bases and J by 8 bases, with 15 bases between the two germline ends. CDR3 length: 14 amino acids. Germline CDR1 MNHEY, CDR2 SVGAGI. CDR3 in DNA: TGTGCCAGCAGTTACAGTCCCCCATTAGGAGGCTACACCTTC. Encoded protein: CASSYSPPLGGYTF.

This clonotype has at least ten counts. The V gene is TRBV7-9, the J gene TRBJ1-6; maybe TRBD1 (5 bases). This CDR3 contains 13 residues. V shed 1 base and J shed 7 bases, with 5 bases lying between them. Germline loops: CDR1 SEHNR, CDR2 FQNEAQ (reference sequence). The CDR3 here is CASSLEGNSPLHF. The CDR3 nucleotides are TGTGCCAGCAGCTTAGAGGGGAATTCACCCCTCCACTTT. The full variable domain, its missing parts supplied by reference TRBV7-9 and TRBJ1-6, is DTGVSQNPRHKITKRGQNVTFRCDPISEHNRLYWYRQTLGQGPEFLTYFQNEAQLEKSRLLSDRFSAERPKGSFSTLEIQRTEQGDSAMYLCASSLEGNSPLHFGNGTRLTVT.

This clonotype was picked up many times. V is TRBV7-2 and J is TRBJ2-2; possibly TRBD1 for D (5 bases). Trimming removed 4 bases from V and 6 bases from J, with 15 bases in between. The CDR3 is 15 amino acids. The germline gives CDR1 SGHTA, CDR2 FQGNSA. This chain's CDR3 is CASSSGQGWAGELFF. In DNA form, the CDR3 reads TGTGCCAGCAGCTCTGGACAAGGCTGGGCCGGGGAGCTGTTTTTT.

Many counts were recorded for this clonotype. This chain joins TRBV29-1 and TRBJ1-2; D is undetermined. Per germline, CDR1 SQVTM and CDR2 ANQGSEA. The CDR3 runs 14 residues. Trimming pared 6 bases from V and 6 bases from J, leaving 20 bases between. Written as DNA, the CDR3 is TGCAGCGTAGATAAACGGGGAACACAGCATGGCTACACCTTC. This encodes CSVDKRGTQHGYTF.

This clonotype was seen many times. CDR3: CASSPGQSETQYF. CDR3 sequence (DNA): TGTGCCAGCTCACCGGGACAGTCGGAGACCCAGTACTTC. This chain links TRBV18 with TRBJ2-5, with 7 positions matching TRBD1. V dropped 3 bases and J dropped 5; count of bases not matched to a gene: 3. The CDR3 extends over 13 amino acids. CDR1 and CDR2 from the germline V gene are KGHSH and LQKENI.